The sequence of this TCR beta chain was determined in a study of blood T cell repertoires in COVID-19. About the study: Collection of acute and convalescent COVID-19 samples took place in the United States, Italy and Spain.

The study recruited people aged about 18 to 90 years across approximately 23 US areas. How the authors handled the data: Amplification of reference gene primers provided the estimated nucleated cell counts. Sequencing used immunoSEQ multiplex PCR; TCRdb keeps in-frame clones, though not all of them. The DNA was the basis for D and trimming; V, J and clone size are from that table. The sample contains over 250,000 clones, about nine tenths of which appear only once. The CDR3 runs to 14 residues. V lost 1 base to trimming and J lost 1 base, with 8 bases between them. Germline loops: CDR1 LGHDT, CDR2 YNNKEL (reference sequence).

Sequenced sample: PBMCs or T cells enriched from blood (not recorded which). The sequence came from a man aged 60 to 75 who had recovered from COVID-19. V is TRBV3-1 (or the pseudogene TRBV3-2) and J is TRBJ2-7, with TRBD1 as a possible D gene (6 bases). CDR3 nucleotides: TGTGCCAGCAGCCAAGGGGGGCCGTCCTACGAGCAGTACTTC. Protein sequence: CASSQGGPSYEQYF.